This TCR delta chain was profiled in a study of γδ T cells in repeated Plasmodium falciparum infection. Looking at the study overall: Malian children with intense seasonal malaria exposure were compared with matched Australian children. Some Malian samples span acute malaria episodes; others come from no-transmission periods. Donors had four controlled P. falciparum NF54 infections over about 640 days.

Study-wide results and caveats: Malian children's Vdelta2-negative repertoires appeared more expanded and less diverse than Australians'.

About this clone: Its antigen remains unidentified. The protein held in TCRdb is that of a much larger clone and does not match this DNA's translation at residue 3, likely because of a read error; the protein shown is translated from the DNA.

Flow sorting of PBMC yielded separate Vgamma9/Vdelta2+ and Vdelta2-negative gammadelta T cell populations for bulk repertoire analysis. TCRdb called clones anew from the multiplex PCR reads with CATT. The table lists 50,000 to 60,000 delta-chain clones, around 2% of them singletons. CDR3 length: 15 residues. The germline V gene encodes CDR1 GEAIGNYY and CDR2 EKD. The chain has TRDV2 and TRDJ1; D not certain. Sequencing was performed on gamma-delta T cells from blood. The sequence came from a pool of human donors (malaria-infected and uninfected, not separated). CDR3 protein: CAYDTVQRNTDKLIF. Here the CDR3 DNA reads TGTGCCTATGACACCGTCCAGCGTAACACCGATAAACTCATCTTT.